This TCR beta chain was identified during a study of identical twins. This clonotype was picked up a small number of times. Per germline, CDR1 LNHNV and CDR2 YYDKDF (reference sequence). The ends lost 8 bases at V and 4 bases at J; junction bases unmatched: 9. The CDR3 has 14 amino acids. TCRdb recomputed calls from the 5' RACE reads with MiXCR, one row per CDR3 protein. The sample has roughly 720,000 distinct CDR3 sequences; roughly 18% are singletons. This sample was also put to use in a study of T cells expressing NK-cell markers.

The origin of this receptor is a woman between 18 and 29 years old in good health. This sequence joins TRBV15 and TRBJ1-2; 8 bases are shared with TRBD1. The sequenced material came from PBMCs. The CDR3 loop is CATSIGQGGYGYTF. In nucleotides, the CDR3 is TGTGCCACCTCGATCGGACAGGGAGGCTATGGCTACACCTTC.